This is a list of T cell receptor beta chains from one sample in a study of molecular identifiers for immune sequencing clone quantification. TCRdb processed the PCR reads anew with MiXCR; each CDR3 protein has one entry. The sample has hundreds of thousands of distinct CDR3 sequences, about 25% seen once. The specimen was naive CD8+ T cells from blood, with Jurkat cell RNA spiked in. All receptors come from a human donor in good health. Some libraries in this study had Jurkat cell RNA spiked in. CDR3s leave out the opening cysteine and the closing phenylalanine or tryptophan. Each record gives: V gene, D gene, J gene, CDR3 protein. The D gene is left open where the match is weak.

TRBV28	NA	TRBJ1-3	ASRTPPGTVTSSGNTIY
TRBV30	NA	TRBJ2-5	AWRAGGEETQY
TRBV12-3/TRBV12-4	NA	TRBJ2-3	ASSLFHKPSTDTQY
TRBV4-3	NA	TRBJ2-1	ASSQRRQGVQF
TRBV7-9	NA	TRBJ1-5	ASSLGGLEQPQH
TRBV4-3	TRBD2	TRBJ2-3	ASSQGTSTSLYGTDTQY
TRBV13	NA	TRBJ1-4	ASSSSEDGLTNEKLF
TRBV27	TRBD2	TRBJ2-3	ASSARLAGDPTDTQY
TRBV21-1	NA	TRBJ2-7	ASSKRGQVYEQY
TRBV21-1	NA	TRBJ1-4	ATISGTGIEKLF
TRBV6-2/TRBV6-3	NA	TRBJ2-7	ASSKGITGYEQY
TRBV14	TRBD2	TRBJ2-5	ASSLTGGQEAQY
TRBV27	TRBD2	TRBJ2-2	ASSLLLTGGLVTGELF
TRBV12-3/TRBV12-4	NA	TRBJ1-1	ASTLITNTEAF
TRBV2	TRBD2	TRBJ2-1	ATATLAGGLNEQF
TRBV19	NA	TRBJ1-1	ASSIAAATNTEAF
TRBV4-2	NA	NA	ASSQDSAGLTDTQH
TRBV19	NA	TRBJ2-1	ASRYNQGDEQF
TRBV28	NA	TRBJ2-2	ASSFRGLTTGELF
TRBV29-1	TRBD2	TRBJ2-3	SASGEMTDTQY
TRBV6-2/TRBV6-3	TRBD2	TRBJ2-7	ASTPGPSGSPEQY
TRBV30	NA	TRBJ2-7	AWSPGTGGPFEQY
TRBV4-3	TRBD1	TRBJ2-2	ASSLGTGVVGELF
TRBV13	NA	TRBJ1-1	ASSRRNTEAF
TRBV13	NA	TRBJ2-5	ASSQRGRLGETQY
TRBV4-1	NA	TRBJ2-7	ASSQGPGKGYEQY
TRBV5-1	TRBD2	TRBJ2-3	ASSRLAGDRTDTQY
TRBV5-5	NA	TRBJ2-7	ASSLVGQYYEQY
TRBV4-2	TRBD1	TRBJ2-7	ASSPADRGTYEQY
TRBV15	TRBD1	TRBJ2-7	ATSRDGTGVYEQY
TRBV10-2	TRBD1	TRBJ1-4	ASSEKGGWEKLF
TRBV5-4	NA	TRBJ1-1	ASSLRGSMSTEAF
TRBV12-3/TRBV12-4	NA	TRBJ2-7	ASSQPPQGTSSYEQY
TRBV29-1	TRBD2	TRBJ2-1	SVEEVLAGEIYEQF
TRBV9	NA	TRBJ2-2	ASSGSGELF
TRBV6-6	NA	TRBJ2-5	ASRLYGETQY
TRBV6-2/TRBV6-3	NA	TRBJ2-2	ASSYRGYGELF
TRBV7-6	TRBD1	TRBJ1-2	ASSSLDRGVFGYT
TRBV7-7	NA	TRBJ2-5	ASQGDGGTQY
TRBV11-3	NA	TRBJ2-1	ASSLGGAYIDEQF
TRBV7-9	TRBD1	TRBJ2-7	ASSSAGTDPYEQY
TRBV19	NA	TRBJ2-6	ASSPRQGFGANVLT
TRBV27	NA	TRBJ2-6	ASSENPSGANVLT
TRBV7-9	TRBD2	TRBJ2-3	ASSPQLAGGPTDTQY
TRBV7-2	TRBD1	TRBJ1-5	ASSSGQGGNRPQH
TRBV7-6	NA	TRBJ2-2	ASSPHSGYLGELF
TRBV4-1	NA	TRBJ2-5	ASSHSTRAQETQY
TRBV7-2	TRBD2	TRBJ2-3	ASRKSGLAGSTDTQY
TRBV6-1	NA	TRBJ2-7	ASKEYPFPTYEQN
TRBV2	NA	TRBJ1-1	ASSEGTRTMNTEAF
TRBV10-3	TRBD2	TRBJ2-3	AIRLGEGTDTQY
TRBV5-4	NA	TRBJ1-6	ASSLGWAEGNSPLH
TRBV5-1	NA	TRBJ1-5	ASSLTGLSNQPQH
TRBV28	NA	TRBJ1-1	ASRTLDGNTEAF
TRBV6-6	NA	TRBJ1-1	ASGDRADVAF
TRBV4-1	TRBD2	TRBJ2-3	ASSLPGLAGGFADTQY